The entry below describes one TCR beta chain. TCRdb re-called the 5' RACE reads, yielding one record per CDR3 amino acid sequence without DNA. Reported are approximately 400,000 distinct CDR3 sequences; the ten largest clones contain around 2.5%. CDR3 length: 19 amino acids. Germline CDR1 SSHAT, CDR2 FNYEAQ (reference sequence). This record comes from a study of monozygotic twins with inflammatory bowel disease. The specimen sequenced was blood. This clonotype was sampled from a human donor with ulcerative colitis or Crohn's disease, or a healthy co-twin of an affected twin (not recorded which). The rearrangement links TRBV7-7 to TRBJ2-5; the D call of TRBD2 rests on TCRdb alone, since no DNA is present to check it. The CDR3 here is CASSLSRGGPNPKRWTQYF. Using reference TRBV7-7 and TRBJ2-5 for the parts outside the CDR3, the full variable domain is GAGVSQSPRYKVTKRGQDVTLRCDPISSHATLYWYQQALGQGPEFLTYFNYEAQPDKSGLPSDRFSAERPEGSISTLTIQRTEQRDSAMYRCASSLSRGGPNPKRWTQYFGPGTRLLVL.